One sample yielded the 25 T cell receptor beta chains listed below, sequenced in a study of T cell responses to AZD1222 COVID-19 vaccine. TCRdb keeps only in-frame clones here, not all; method: immunoSEQ multiplex PCR. Here the sample spans about 83,000 clones, around 87% being singletons. Sequences were derived from peripheral blood, sampled on day 0 of MenACWY control vaccination. These receptors came from an adult in good health.

The V and J genes are TRBV29-1 and TRBJ2-5; 11 positions match TRBD1. V lost 7 bases and J lost 4; bases outside the gene matches: 8. The CDR3 sequence is 14 residues long. CDR1 is SQVTM, CDR2 ANQGSEA, per germline. CDR3 protein: CSGRSGTGGETQYF. The CDR3, as DNA: TGCAGCGGTCGATCCGGGACAGGGGGAGAGACCCAGTACTTC.

The table lists this clone with a count of one. V and J are TRBV7-2 and TRBJ2-3, with 11 bases matching TRBD1. J gave up 6 bases and V 4 bases, and 3 bases lay outside the gene matches. Germline lookup yields CDR1 SGHTA and CDR2 FQGNSA. This CDR3 is 14 amino acids long. The CDR3, as DNA: TGTGCCAGCAGCTCCCGGGACAGGGGGGATACGCAGTATTTT. The encoded protein is CASSSRDRGDTQYF.

This chain connects TRBV19 to TRBJ2-1; D is tentatively TRBD1 or TRBD2 (6 bases each). Trimming shortened V by 7 bases and J by 4 bases, and 20 bases separated the two germline ends. This CDR3 has 16 residues. Germline CDR1 is LNHDA and CDR2 is SQIVND (reference sequence). DNA for the CDR3: TGTGCCAGTACCCCGAGGGGGGCAGGCGGTTACAATGAGCAGTTCTTC. Its protein product is CASTPRGAGGYNEQFF. The full variable domain, its missing parts supplied by reference TRBV19 and TRBJ2-1, is DGGITQSPKYLFRKEGQNVTLSCEQNLNHDAMYWYRQDPGQGLRLIYYSQIVNDFQKGDIAEGYSVSREKKESFPLTVTSAQKNPTAFYLCASTPRGAGGYNEQFFGPGTRLTVL.

This chain uses TRBV28 with TRBJ1-2; D gene uncertain. The CDR3 contains 14 residues. Trimming stripped 7 bases from V and 1 base from J, with 13 bases between. Germline V gene data show CDR1 as MDHEN and CDR2 as SYDVKM. CDR3 DNA sequence: TGTGCCAGCACCCCGGCGGCGGATAACTATGGCTACACCTTC. Amino acids: CASTPAADNYGYTF.

The V and J genes are TRBV21-1 and TRBJ1-4; the D call of TRBD1 is as the table states it, not checked on the DNA. TRBV21-1 is noted as a pseudogene. The CDR3 consists of 15 residues. The CDR3 sequence: CASSYGQEHNEKLFF. The CDR3 DNA follows: TGTGCCAGCAGCTACGGACAGGAACATAATGAAAAACTGTTTTTT.

The rearrangement joins TRBV7-2 to TRBJ1-5, with 7 nucleotides matching TRBD1. Germline V gene data show CDR1 as SGHTA and CDR2 as FQGNSA. The ends lost 5 bases at V and 4 bases at J; junction bases unmatched: 5. The CDR3 spans 14 residues. In DNA, the CDR3 is TGTGCCAGCAGCACTCCGGGACAGAATCAGCCCCAGCATTTT. Protein product: CASSTPGQNQPQHF.

This chain joins TRBV12-3 or TRBV12-4 and TRBJ2-3; D is possibly TRBD1 (5 bases). CDR3 length: 13 amino acids. Trimming removed 2 bases from V and 4 bases from J, with 7 bases in between. CDR3 sequence: CASSLIGADTQYF. The DNA of the CDR3 is TGTGCCAGCAGTTTAATAGGGGCAGATACGCAGTATTTT.

The chain is built from TRBV4-2 and TRBJ2-1; 9 bases agree with TRBD2. CDR3 length equals 18 residues. Unmatched junction bases numbered 13, after V lost 1 base and J lost 6 bases. The germline V gene encodes CDR1 LGHNA and CDR2 YNFKEQ. The CDR3 sequence: CASSQGPSDSGSPNEQFF. In DNA, the CDR3 is TGTGCCAGCAGCCAAGGCCCTTCCGATAGCGGGAGCCCCAATGAGCAGTTCTTC.

The chain recombines TRBV7-2 with TRBJ2-4; 8 positions match TRBD1. The CDR3 contains 14 residues. Germline loops: CDR1 SGHTA, CDR2 FQGNSA. The ends lost 5 bases at V and 6 bases at J; junction bases unmatched: 6. The CDR3 DNA is TGTGCCAGCAGCCCCGGGACAGGTCGAAACATTCAGTACTTC. Amino acid sequence: CASSPGTGRNIQYF.

This chain links TRBV28 with TRBJ1-5; maybe TRBD1 (5 bases). Germline V lookup: CDR1 MDHEN, CDR2 SYDVKM. Trimming removed 5 bases from V and 9 bases from J, with 14 bases in between. The CDR3 runs 13 residues. The CDR3 nucleotides are TGTGCCAGCAGTCCTGACGGGGGACGGCCCCAGCATTTT. As protein: CASSPDGGRPQHF.

The chain uses TRBV19 and TRBJ2-6; possibly TRBD2 for D (5 bases). Per the germline V gene, CDR1 is LNHDA and CDR2 is SQIVND (reference sequence). The germline V and J ends were trimmed by 3 bases and 2 bases, with 8 bases remaining between them. The CDR3 spans 15 residues. In nucleotides, the CDR3 is TGTGCCAGTAGTATTCACGGGGCTGGGGCCAACGTCCTGACTTTC. Protein: CASSIHGAGANVLTF.

This sequence joins TRBV7-3 and TRBJ2-7, with D unresolved. CDR3 length equals 15 residues. V was pared by 0 bases and J by 0 bases, with 9 bases between. Germline CDR1 reads SGHTA; CDR2 reads FQGTGA. Here the CDR3 reads CASSLTSDPSYEQYF. Here the CDR3 DNA reads TGTGCCAGCAGCTTAACATCAGACCCCTCCTACGAGCAGTACTTC.

There are a few counts of this clone. The rearrangement uses TRBV29-1 and TRBJ1-1; 9 bases are a match to TRBD1. CDR3 length: 15 amino acids. The ends lost 4 bases at V and 5 bases at J; junction bases unmatched: 11. Looked up from germline, CDR1 is SQVTM and CDR2 is ANQGSEA. This CDR3 is CSVGATGGGRTEAFF. DNA of the CDR3: TGCAGCGTTGGAGCGACAGGGGGAGGCAGGACTGAAGCTTTCTTT.

The CDR3 region has the DNA TGTGCCATCAAGCGGGAGGTGGCCGGGGAGCTGTTTTTT. It codes for CAIKREVAGELFF. This chain joins TRBV10-3 and TRBJ2-2; 9 positions match TRBD2. Germline V CDR1 and CDR2: ENHRY, SYGVKD. The CDR3 is 13 residues long. V lost 7 bases to trimming and J lost 6 bases; unmatched junction nucleotides: 3.

The chain combines TRBV27 with TRBJ2-5, with 8 bases lining up with TRBD1. CDR1 and CDR2 (germline): MNHEY, SMNVEV (reference sequence). This CDR3 has 14 amino acids. J gave up 9 bases and V 5 bases, and 11 bases lay outside the gene matches. The CDR3 loop reads CASSPNPTGAAQYF. The CDR3 region has the DNA TGTGCCAGCAGTCCCAACCCGACAGGGGCGGCCCAGTACTTC.

This rearrangement joins TRBV9 to TRBJ2-1; D is possibly TRBD2 (5 bases). The CDR3 spans 18 residues. Germline lookup yields CDR1 SGDLS and CDR2 YYNGEE. Deletions cut 3 bases from V and 8 bases from J, with 27 bases between. The CDR3 here is CASSGPRVADPLLDEQFF. Here the CDR3 DNA reads TGTGCCAGCAGCGGACCGCGGGTTGCAGATCCCCTTTTGGATGAGCAGTTCTTC.

The chain carries TRBV7-9 and TRBJ1-6; D is undetermined. The CDR3 is 14 amino acids. Germline V gene data show CDR1 as SEHNR and CDR2 as FQNEAQ (reference sequence). V lost 1 base, J lost 5 bases, and 6 bases lay in between. This CDR3 reads CASSLGPHNSPLHF. DNA for the CDR3: TGTGCCAGCAGCTTAGGGCCGCATAATTCACCCCTCCACTTT.

This CDR3 reads CATSRVGRVKETQYF. The CDR3 coding sequence is TGTGCCACCAGCAGAGTCGGCAGGGTGAAAGAGACCCAGTACTTC. The chain carries TRBV15 and TRBJ2-5, with a possible D match to TRBD1 (5 bases). The CDR3 has 15 residues. Trimming left V 1 base short and J 3 bases short, with 12 bases between. In germline, CDR1 is LNHNV, CDR2 YYDKDF (reference sequence).

The chain is built from TRBV7-2 and TRBJ2-7, with D unresolved. V lost 1 base, J lost 1 base, and 8 bases lay in between. This CDR3 has 14 amino acids. Germline CDR1 reads SGHTA; CDR2 reads FQGNSA. CDR3 coding DNA: TGTGCCAGCAGCTTAGGGTTGCAATCCTACGAGCAGTACTTC. Translating it yields CASSLGLQSYEQYF. Together with reference TRBV7-2 and TRBJ2-7, the CDR3 gives the full variable domain: GAGVSQSPSNKVTEKGKDVELRCDPISGHTALYWYRQSLGQGLEFLIYFQGNSAPDKSGLPSDRFSAERTGGSVSTLTIQRTQQEDSAVYLCASSLGLQSYEQYFGPGTRLTVT.

This chain joins TRBV4-2 and TRBJ2-5; no definite D call. The CDR3 is made up of 12 amino acids. V lost 0 bases, J lost 5 bases, and 4 bases lay in between. CDR1 and CDR2 from the germline V gene are LGHNA and YNFKEQ. CDR3 amino acids: CASSQDLETQYF. The CDR3 DNA follows: TGTGCCAGCAGCCAAGATTTGGAGACCCAGTACTTC.

The rearrangement links TRBV5-1 to TRBJ2-7; unclear D gene. Germline loops: CDR1 SGHRS, CDR2 YFSETQ. V lost 0 bases, J lost 4 bases, and 5 bases lay in between. The CDR3 extends over 12 amino acids. CDR3 protein: CASSLDFYEQYF. The CDR3 DNA sequence: TGCGCCAGCAGCTTGGATTTTTACGAGCAGTACTTC.

The rearrangement joins TRBV2 to TRBJ2-2; D remains unclear. Per the germline V gene, CDR1 is SNHLY and CDR2 is FYNNEI. This CDR3 has 12 amino acids. V lost 3 bases, J lost 4 bases, and 3 bases lay in between. CDR3 nucleotides: TGTGCCAGCAGTGACTTCACCGGGGAGCTGTTTTTT. It specifies CASSDFTGELFF.

This clone was recorded once. This sequence joins TRBV5-4 and TRBJ2-1; 11 bases fit TRBD2. The CDR3 spans 14 residues. Germline lookup yields CDR1 SGHNT and CDR2 YYREEE (reference sequence). The trim removed 7 bases at V and 6 bases at J, leaving 6 bases unmatched. Here the CDR3 DNA reads TGTGCCAGCCCGACGCTAGCGGGAGGCAATGAGCAGTTCTTC. Amino acid sequence: CASPTLAGGNEQFF.

V usage is TRBV28 and J usage is TRBJ2-1; TRBD1 is a possible D gene (5 bases). The CDR3 loop spans 16 amino acids. V was trimmed by 5 bases and J by 5 bases, leaving 19 bases between them. Germline V lookup: CDR1 MDHEN, CDR2 SYDVKM. The CDR3 nucleotides are TGTGCCAGCAGTGCCCGACTGACCGACAGAGACAATGAGCAGTTCTTC. It yields the protein CASSARLTDRDNEQFF.

The chain has TRBV2 and TRBJ1-5, with D perhaps matching TRBD1 (5 bases). The length of the CDR3 is 15 residues. Trimming took off 3 bases at V and 5 bases at J, with 14 bases between the two ends. The V gene's germline CDR1 is SNHLY and CDR2 FYNNEI. CDR3 residues: CASSDSGRGDQPQHF. The CDR3 DNA sequence: TGTGCCAGCAGTGATTCCGGGAGAGGGGATCAGCCCCAGCATTTT.